Following are 17 T cell receptor beta chains from one sample sequenced in a study of early stage breast cancer tumors (dated by TCRdb to between 2016 and 2019). Preparation of the library involved the immunoSEQ multiplex PCR assay. TCRdb obtained this table from immuneACCESS and retained in-frame rearrangements with V and J assigned. These tables miss some clones; where compared with another copy, unresolved V genes account for less than half of the shortfall, and the remainder is unexplained. The sample has about 10,000 clones on record, about 78% of them singletons. The ten largest clonotypes hold approximately 8.8% of the sample. Sequencing was done on a sample of normal breast tissue next to the tumor. The receptor set was obtained from a person aged 35-55 years with breast cancer.

This clone is medium-sized (0.01 to 0.1%) by share. V usage is TRBV5-8 and J usage is TRBJ2-1; 13 bases align to TRBD2. In germline, CDR1 is SGHTS, CDR2 YDEGEE. The ends lost 4 bases at V and 6 bases at J; junction bases unmatched: 7. This CDR3 is built from 16 residues. DNA of the CDR3: TGTGCCAGCAGCGATTTCGGGACTAGCGGGGTCAATGAGCAGTTCTTC. This sequence encodes CASSDFGTSGVNEQFF.

The V gene is TRBV19, the J gene TRBJ2-2, with D hard to call. The V gene lost 7 bases and the J gene lost 1 base, with 4 bases spanning the gap. The CDR3 spans 12 residues. The germline V gene has CDR1 LNHDA and CDR2 SQIVND (reference sequence). CDR3 DNA: TGTGCCAGTACAAGGAACACCGGGGAGCTGTTTTTT. It yields the protein CASTRNTGELFF.

The sample holds a few counts of this clone. The V and J genes are TRBV4-1 and TRBJ2-1; D is unclear. Per the germline V gene, CDR1 is MGHRA and CDR2 is YSYEKL. V dropped 1 base and J dropped 9 bases, with 13 bases sitting between them. CDR3 size: 14 residues. This CDR3 reads CASSQVQVNFEQFF. Here the CDR3 DNA reads TGCGCCAGCAGCCAAGTTCAAGTCAACTTTGAGCAGTTCTTC.

The CDR3 DNA sequence: TGTGCCAGCAGCTTACTCAGGGAGCAGTTCTTC. It codes for CASSLLREQFF. The chain carries TRBV5-6 and TRBJ2-1; D uncertain. This CDR3 comprises 11 residues. With 2 bases removed from V and 10 bases from J, the gap between germline ends came to 7 bases. Germline CDR1 and CDR2: SGHDT and YYEEEE.

This clone occurred once. The chain is built from TRBV29-1 and TRBJ1-2, with 10 nucleotides matching TRBD1. Germline CDR1 and CDR2: SQVTM and ANQGSEA. V lost 0 bases, J lost 1 base, and 5 bases stayed unmatched. CDR3 length: 16 residues. The CDR3 DNA follows: TGCAGCGTTGAAGATCGGGGACAGGGGATTAACTATGGCTACACCTTC. It translates to CSVEDRGQGINYGYTF.

This clone was counted between two and nine times. This chain links TRBV6-1 with TRBJ1-5, with TRBD1 as a possible D gene (6 bases). Germline CDR1 and CDR2: MNHNS and SASEGT. The CDR3 loop spans 14 amino acids. V lost 7 bases to trimming and J lost 5 bases, with 15 bases between them. The CDR3 spells CASNPIGGDQPQHF. CDR3 nucleotides: TGTGCCAGCAACCCAATAGGGGGTGATCAGCCCCAGCATTTT.

The sample holds a few counts of this clone. The chain carries TRBV7-2 and TRBJ2-3, with a tentative D call TRBD2 (5 bases). Between the trimmed V and J ends, which lost 8 bases and 4 bases, there was a span of 10 bases. Germline CDR1 and CDR2: SGHTA and FQGNSA. The CDR3 loop spans 12 amino acids. CDR3 loop: CASGSDPDTQYF. The CDR3 DNA reads as TGTGCCAGCGGGAGTGATCCAGATACGCAGTATTTT.

This clone was observed a single time. This chain uses TRBV1 with TRBJ2-5. TRBV1 is labeled a pseudogene. The CDR3 runs to 15 residues. The CDR3 DNA reads TGCACCAGCAGCCCACACTGGGACGAGATGGAGACCCAGTACTTC. Its translation: CTSSPHWDEMETQYF.

In this sample, this clone turned up once. The chain couples TRBV2 to TRBJ2-1, with TRBD1 identical over 8 bases. Looked up from germline, CDR1 is SNHLY and CDR2 is FYNNEI. The CDR3 has 16 residues. Germline trimming cut 9 bases from V and 4 bases from J; bases unmatched to any gene: 14. The chain's CDR3 is CARQKKRTGNYNEQFF. The CDR3 region has the DNA TGTGCCAGGCAGAAAAAAAGGACAGGGAATTACAATGAGCAGTTCTTC.

This chain joins TRBV7-9 and TRBJ1-3, with D possibly TRBD1 on 6 matching bases. This CDR3 has 13 residues. Trimming left V 1 base short and J 9 bases short, with 10 bases between. Germline V gene data show CDR1 as SEHNR and CDR2 as FQNEAQ (reference sequence). CDR3 loop: CASSLGGGSTIYF. The DNA for the CDR3 is TGTGCCAGCAGCTTAGGAGGGGGGTCCACCATATATTTT.

DNA of the CDR3: TGTGCCAGCAGCGTCGTAGGGCTTGGCAATGAGCAGTTCTTC. It is translated as CASSVVGLGNEQFF. The gene calls are TRBV7-2 and TRBJ2-1; unclear D gene. CDR3 length equals 14 residues. The germline gives CDR1 SGHTA, CDR2 FQGNSA. The germline V and J ends were trimmed by 5 bases and 6 bases, with 14 bases remaining between them. The full variable domain, completed using reference TRBV7-2 and TRBJ2-1, is GAGVSQSPSNKVTEKGKDVELRCDPISGHTALYWYRQSLGQGLEFLIYFQGNSAPDKSGLPSDRFSAERTGGSVSTLTIQRTQQEDSAVYLCASSVVGLGNEQFFGPGTRLTVL.

Only one count was recorded for this clone. This chain links TRBV19 with TRBJ2-3; unclear D gene. This CDR3 has 14 residues. V lost 6 bases and J lost 3, with 13 bases in between. Per the germline V gene, CDR1 is LNHDA and CDR2 is SQIVND (reference sequence). As DNA, the CDR3 is TGTGCCAGTAGAAATGACCCCAGAACAGATACGCAGTATTTT. Translated: CASRNDPRTDTQYF. The variable domain in full, completed from reference TRBV19 and TRBJ2-3, reads DGGITQSPKYLFRKEGQNVTLSCEQNLNHDAMYWYRQDPGQGLRLIYYSQIVNDFQKGDIAEGYSVSREKKESFPLTVTSAQKNPTAFYLCASRNDPRTDTQYFGPGTRLTVL.

This clone was detected only a few times. This rearrangement joins TRBV6-5 to TRBJ1-1; a possible D gene is TRBD1 (5 bases). Germline CDR1 is MNHEY and CDR2 is SVGAGI. The CDR3 consists of 13 residues. V shed 0 bases and J shed 8 bases, with 10 bases lying between them. The CDR3 nucleotides read TGTGCCAGCAGTTACTCGCCCGACAGAGAAGCTTTCTTT. Translating gives CASSYSPDREAFF.

The chain couples TRBV4-1 to TRBJ1-3; TRBD1 agrees at 7 bases. Germline CDR1 reads MGHRA; CDR2 reads YSYEKL. The CDR3 length is 18 residues. The trim removed 1 base at V and 3 bases at J, leaving 12 bases unmatched. The CDR3 DNA is TGCGCCAGCAGCCAAGCTTCCTACAGGGGAAGTGTTGGAAACACCATATATTTT. Residues: CASSQASYRGSVGNTIYF.

This clone has more than one count but fewer than ten. The V call is TRBV5-1, the J call TRBJ2-6, with D tentatively TRBD1 (6 bases). Looked up from germline, CDR1 is SGHRS and CDR2 is YFSETQ. This CDR3 contains 17 residues. Between the trimmed V and J ends, which lost 3 bases and 0 bases, there was a span of 13 bases. The CDR3 here is CASSSRQASSGANVLTF. As DNA, the CDR3 is TGCGCCAGCAGCTCCCGACAGGCCAGCTCTGGGGCCAACGTCCTGACTTTC. Using reference TRBV5-1 and TRBJ2-6 for the parts outside the CDR3, the full variable domain is KAGVTQTPRYLIKTRGQQVTLSCSPISGHRSVSWYQQTPGQGLQFLFEYFSETQRNKGNFPGRFSGRQFSNSRSEMNVSTLELGDSALYLCASSSRQASSGANVLTFGAGSRLTVL.

This sequence joins TRBV4-1 and TRBJ1-3; D possibly corresponds to TRBD1 (6 bases). There are 16 residues in the CDR3. Per germline, CDR1 MGHRA and CDR2 YSYEKL. Trimming removed 3 bases from V and 0 bases from J, with 12 bases in between. CDR3 nucleotides: TGCGCCAGCAGCCAGGAACAGGGTTACTCTGGAAACACCATATATTTT. It yields the protein CASSQEQGYSGNTIYF.

The gene calls are TRBV25-1 and TRBJ1-4; unclear D gene. The V end was cut by 8 bases, the J end by 8 bases, with 9 bases between. Germline V gene sequence: CDR1 MGHDK, CDR2 SYGVNS. The CDR3 totals 11 residues. CDR3 residues: CASGRGEKLFF. The CDR3 DNA follows: TGTGCCAGCGGCCGCGGCGAAAAACTGTTTTTT.